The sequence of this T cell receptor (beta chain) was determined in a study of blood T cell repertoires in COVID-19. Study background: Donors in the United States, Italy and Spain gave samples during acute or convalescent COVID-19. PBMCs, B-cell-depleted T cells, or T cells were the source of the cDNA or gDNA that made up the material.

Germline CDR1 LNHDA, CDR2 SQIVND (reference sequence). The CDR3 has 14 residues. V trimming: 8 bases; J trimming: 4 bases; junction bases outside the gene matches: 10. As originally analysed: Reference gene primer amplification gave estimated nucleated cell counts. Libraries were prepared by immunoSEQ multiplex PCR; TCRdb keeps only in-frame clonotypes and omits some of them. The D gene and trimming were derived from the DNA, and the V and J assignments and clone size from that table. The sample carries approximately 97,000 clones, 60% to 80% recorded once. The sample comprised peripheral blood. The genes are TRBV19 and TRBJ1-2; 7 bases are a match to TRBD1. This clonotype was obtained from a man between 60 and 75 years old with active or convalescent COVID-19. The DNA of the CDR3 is TGTGCCAGTGACCCGACAGGGTTGGGCTATGGCTACACCTTC. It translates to CASDPTGLGYGYTF.